This T cell receptor (beta chain) was sequenced during a study of beta chain features in type 1 diabetes. Broader study findings: A moderate, significant TCRB CDR3 shortening appeared in type 1 diabetes across four CD4+ subsets.

This clone came up many times. Its antigen is still unknown. There are 13 residues in the CDR3. Looked up from germline, CDR1 is SGHTA and CDR2 is FQGNSA. Trimming cost V 6 bases and J 6 bases, with 14 bases left between them. Expressed TCRB transcripts were sequenced after all isolated RNA was converted to cDNA. The read count averaged around 3.6 million across naive, central memory and regulatory T cell samples. The data were produced by immunoSEQ multiplex PCR, yet TCRdb's version contains in-frame clones alone and is incomplete. Here the sample spans fewer than 400,000 clones, about a tenth being singletons.

The chain is built from TRBV7-2 and TRBJ1-2; weak D call: TRBD1 (5 bases). The sample consisted of central memory CD4+ T cells from blood. This TCR was sampled from a young man with type 1 diabetes. CDR3 protein: CASSLGGAHGYTF. Written as DNA, the CDR3 is TGTGCCAGCAGTTTGGGAGGGGCCCATGGCTACACCTTC.